Sequencing of this TCR beta chain was carried out in a study of identical twins. MiXCR, applied by TCRdb to the 5' RACE reads, yields one record per CDR3 protein. The sample gives hundreds of thousands of distinct CDR3 sequences, 20% to 25% of which show up once; over 4% is in the top ten. This CDR3 region has 16 residues. CDR1 is MNHEY and CDR2 is SVGEGT in the germline V gene. The V end was cut by 2 bases, the J end by 3 bases, with 15 bases between. This clonotype has just a few counts. The data also belong to a second study, concerning T cells expressing NK-cell markers.

The TCR was taken from a woman aged 18 to 35 in good health. Sequencing input: PBMCs. This rearrangement joins TRBV6-2 or TRBV6-3 to TRBJ2-3; TRBD1 might be the D (6 bases). The CDR3 nucleotides are TGTGCCAGCAGTTACGGGCAGGGGCGGTGGACAGATACGCAGTATTTT. It encodes CASSYGQGRWTDTQYF.